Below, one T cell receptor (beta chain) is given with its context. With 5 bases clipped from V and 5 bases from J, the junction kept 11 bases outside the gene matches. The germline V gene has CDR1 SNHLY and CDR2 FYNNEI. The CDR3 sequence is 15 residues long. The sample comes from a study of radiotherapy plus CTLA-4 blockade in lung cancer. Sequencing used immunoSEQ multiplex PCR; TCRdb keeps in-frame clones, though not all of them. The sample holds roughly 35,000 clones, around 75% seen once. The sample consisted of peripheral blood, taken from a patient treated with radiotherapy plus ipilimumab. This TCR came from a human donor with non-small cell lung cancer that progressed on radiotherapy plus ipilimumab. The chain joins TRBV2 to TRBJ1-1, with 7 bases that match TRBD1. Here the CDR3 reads CASSRKEGARTEAFF. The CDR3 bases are TGTGCCAGCAGTAGAAAAGAGGGGGCGCGTACTGAAGCTTTCTTT.